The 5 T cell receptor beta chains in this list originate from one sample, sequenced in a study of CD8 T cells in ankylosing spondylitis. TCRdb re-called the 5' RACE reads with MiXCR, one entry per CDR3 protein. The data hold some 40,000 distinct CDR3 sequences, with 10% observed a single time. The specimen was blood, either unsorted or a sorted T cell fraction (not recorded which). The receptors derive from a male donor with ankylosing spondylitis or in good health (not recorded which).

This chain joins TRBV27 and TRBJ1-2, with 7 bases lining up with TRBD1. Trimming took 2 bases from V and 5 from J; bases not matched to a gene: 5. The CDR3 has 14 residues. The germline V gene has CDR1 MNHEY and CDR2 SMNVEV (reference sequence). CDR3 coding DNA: TGTGCCAGCAGTTTAGGGGCAGGGGGGTATGGCTACACCTTC. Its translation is CASSLGAGGYGYTF.

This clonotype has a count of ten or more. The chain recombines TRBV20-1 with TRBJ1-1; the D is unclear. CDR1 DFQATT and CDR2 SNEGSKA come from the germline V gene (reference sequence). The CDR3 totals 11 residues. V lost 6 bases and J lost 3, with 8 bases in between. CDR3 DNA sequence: TGCAGTGCCCCTAGGGACACTGAAGCTTTCTTT. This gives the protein CSAPRDTEAFF.

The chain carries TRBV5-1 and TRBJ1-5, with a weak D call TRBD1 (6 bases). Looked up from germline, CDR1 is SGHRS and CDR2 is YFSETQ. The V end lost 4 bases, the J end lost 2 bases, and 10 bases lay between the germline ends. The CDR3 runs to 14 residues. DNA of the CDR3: TGCGCCAGCAGCCCGGAGGGGGGCAATCAGCCCCAGCATTTT. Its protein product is CASSPEGGNQPQHF.

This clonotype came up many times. The CDR3 coding sequence is TGTGCCAGCAGTGGGGACAGATTCGACTCTGGGGCCAACGTCCTGACTTTC. Amino acids: CASSGDRFDSGANVLTF. The rearrangement links TRBV6-1 to TRBJ2-6, with 7 bases that match TRBD1. The V and J ends lost 4 bases and 0 bases, in that order; junction bases with no gene match: 6. From germline, CDR1 is MNHNS and CDR2 SASEGT. The CDR3 spans 17 residues.

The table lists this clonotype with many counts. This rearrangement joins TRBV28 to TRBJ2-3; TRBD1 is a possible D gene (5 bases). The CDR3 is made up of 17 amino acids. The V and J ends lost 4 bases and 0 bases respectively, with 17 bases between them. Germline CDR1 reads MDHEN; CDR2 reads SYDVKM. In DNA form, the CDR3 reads TGTGCCAGCAGTTCAGGGTTGGGGCAGGCTAGCACAGATACGCAGTATTTT. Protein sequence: CASSSGLGQASTDTQYF. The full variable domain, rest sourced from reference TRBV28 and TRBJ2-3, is DVKVTQSSRYLVKRTGEKVFLECVQDMDHENMFWYRQDPGLGLRLIYFSYDVKMKEKGDIPEGYSVSREKKERFSLILESASTNQTSMYLCASSSGLGQASTDTQYFGPGTRLTVL.